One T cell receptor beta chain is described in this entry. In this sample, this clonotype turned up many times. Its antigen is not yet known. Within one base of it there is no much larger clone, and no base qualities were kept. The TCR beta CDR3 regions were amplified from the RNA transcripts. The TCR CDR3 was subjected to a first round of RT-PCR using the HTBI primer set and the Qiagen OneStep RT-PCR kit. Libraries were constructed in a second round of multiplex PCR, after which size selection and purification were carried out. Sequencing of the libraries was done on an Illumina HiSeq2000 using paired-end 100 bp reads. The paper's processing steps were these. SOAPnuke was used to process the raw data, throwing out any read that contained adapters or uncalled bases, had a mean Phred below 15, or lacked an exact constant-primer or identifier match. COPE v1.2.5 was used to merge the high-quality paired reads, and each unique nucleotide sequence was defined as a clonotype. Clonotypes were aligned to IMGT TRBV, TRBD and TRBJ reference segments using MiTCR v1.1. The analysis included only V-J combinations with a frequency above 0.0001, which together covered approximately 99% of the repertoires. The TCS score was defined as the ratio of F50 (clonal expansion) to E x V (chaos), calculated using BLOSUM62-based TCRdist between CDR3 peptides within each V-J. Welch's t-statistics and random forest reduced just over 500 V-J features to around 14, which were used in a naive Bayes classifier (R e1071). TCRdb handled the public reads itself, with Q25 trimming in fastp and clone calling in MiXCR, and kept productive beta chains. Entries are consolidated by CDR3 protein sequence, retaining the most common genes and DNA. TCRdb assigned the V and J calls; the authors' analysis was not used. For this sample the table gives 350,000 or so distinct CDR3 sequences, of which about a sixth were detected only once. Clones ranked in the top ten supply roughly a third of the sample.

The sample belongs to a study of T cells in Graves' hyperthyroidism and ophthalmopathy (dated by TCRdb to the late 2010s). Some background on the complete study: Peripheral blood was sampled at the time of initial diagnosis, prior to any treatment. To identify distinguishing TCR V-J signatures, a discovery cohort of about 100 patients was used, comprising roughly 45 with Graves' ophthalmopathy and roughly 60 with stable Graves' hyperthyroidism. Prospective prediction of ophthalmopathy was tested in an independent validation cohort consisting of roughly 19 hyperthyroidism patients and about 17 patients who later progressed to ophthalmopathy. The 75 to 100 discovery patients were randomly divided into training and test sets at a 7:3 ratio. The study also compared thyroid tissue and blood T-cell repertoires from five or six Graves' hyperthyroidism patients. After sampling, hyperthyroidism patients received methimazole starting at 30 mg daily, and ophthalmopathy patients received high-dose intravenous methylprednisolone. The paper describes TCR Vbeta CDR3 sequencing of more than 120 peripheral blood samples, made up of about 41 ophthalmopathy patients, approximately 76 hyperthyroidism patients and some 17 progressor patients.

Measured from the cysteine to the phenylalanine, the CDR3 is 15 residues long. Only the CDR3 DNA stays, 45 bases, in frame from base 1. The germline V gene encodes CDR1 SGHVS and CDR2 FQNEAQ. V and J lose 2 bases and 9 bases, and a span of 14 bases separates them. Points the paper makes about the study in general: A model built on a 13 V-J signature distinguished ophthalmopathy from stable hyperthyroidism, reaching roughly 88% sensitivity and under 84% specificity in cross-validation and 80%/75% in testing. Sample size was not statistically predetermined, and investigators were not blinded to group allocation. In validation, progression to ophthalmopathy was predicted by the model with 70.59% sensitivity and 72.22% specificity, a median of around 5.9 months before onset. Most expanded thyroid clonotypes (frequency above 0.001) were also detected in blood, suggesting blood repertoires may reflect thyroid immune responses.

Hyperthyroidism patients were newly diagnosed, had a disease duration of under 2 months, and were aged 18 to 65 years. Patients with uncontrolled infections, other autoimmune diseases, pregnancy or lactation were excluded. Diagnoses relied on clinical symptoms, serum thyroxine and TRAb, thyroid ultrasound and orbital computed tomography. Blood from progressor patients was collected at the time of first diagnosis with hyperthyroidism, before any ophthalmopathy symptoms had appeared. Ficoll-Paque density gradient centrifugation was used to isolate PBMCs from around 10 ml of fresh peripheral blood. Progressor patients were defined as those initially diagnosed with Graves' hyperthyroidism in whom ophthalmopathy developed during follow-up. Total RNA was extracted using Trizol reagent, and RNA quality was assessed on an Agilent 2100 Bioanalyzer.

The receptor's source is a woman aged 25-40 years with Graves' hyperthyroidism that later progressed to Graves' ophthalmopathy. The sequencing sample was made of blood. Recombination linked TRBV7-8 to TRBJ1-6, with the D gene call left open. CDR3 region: CASSLNVGFASPLHF. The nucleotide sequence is TGTGCCAGCAGCTTAAACGTAGGGTTTGCTTCACCCCTCCACTTT.